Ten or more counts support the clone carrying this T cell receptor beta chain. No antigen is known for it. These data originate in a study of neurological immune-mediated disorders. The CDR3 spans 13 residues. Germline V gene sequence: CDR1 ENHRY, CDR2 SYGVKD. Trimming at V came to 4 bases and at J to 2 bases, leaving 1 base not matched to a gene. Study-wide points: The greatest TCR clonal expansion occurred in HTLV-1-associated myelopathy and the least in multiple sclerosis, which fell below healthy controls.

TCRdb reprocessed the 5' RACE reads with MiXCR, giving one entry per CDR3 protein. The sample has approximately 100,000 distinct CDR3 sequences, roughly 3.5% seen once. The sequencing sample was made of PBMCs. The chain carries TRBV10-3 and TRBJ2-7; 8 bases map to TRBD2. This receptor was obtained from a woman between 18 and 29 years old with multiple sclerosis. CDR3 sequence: CAISAGLAYEQYF. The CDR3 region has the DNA TGTGCCATCAGTGCGGGACTAGCCTACGAGCAGTACTTC.